The 26 T cell receptor beta chains listed next were all sequenced from one sample in a study of blood T cell repertoires in COVID-19. Assay: immunoSEQ multiplex PCR; the TCRdb copy retains only in-frame clones and omits some. The sample carries about 38,000 clones, around 85% recorded once. The source material was peripheral blood. The receptors originated from a man aged 45 to 65 with active COVID-19.

The chain couples TRBV6-6 to TRBJ2-2; D may be TRBD2 (6 bases). Deletions cut 2 bases from V and 6 bases from J, with 7 bases between. The CDR3 consists of 13 residues. The germline gives CDR1 MNHNY, CDR2 SVGAGI (reference sequence). The CDR3 reads CASSYGGSGELFF. The CDR3 DNA is TGTGCCAGCAGTTACGGAGGGTCCGGGGAGCTGTTTTTT.

The J gene is TRBJ1-3, the V gene TRBV6-2 or TRBV6-3; the D is unclear. CDR3 length: 16 residues. Germline V gene sequence: CDR1 MNHEY, CDR2 SVGEGT. V gave up 3 bases and J gave up 0 bases, with 12 bases separating them. CDR3 sequence (DNA): TGTGCCAGCAGTTATCCCCCGAAAGCCTCTGGAAACACCATATATTTT. This codes for CASSYPPKASGNTIYF.

The chain combines TRBV5-1 with TRBJ1-1; D is unclear. V lost 7 bases, J lost 0 bases, and 10 bases lay in between. Germline loops: CDR1 SGHRS, CDR2 YFSETQ. The CDR3 is 13 amino acids. Written as DNA, the CDR3 is TGCGCCAGCGGGCTCCTTATGAACACTGAAGCTTTCTTT. Translation: CASGLLMNTEAFF.

The chain combines TRBV7-2 with TRBJ1-4; D not resolved. Germline values: CDR1 SGHTA, CDR2 FQGNSA. This CDR3 region has 15 residues. V dropped 0 bases and J dropped 0 bases, with 5 bases sitting between them. CDR3 sequence (DNA): TGTGCCAGCAGCTTAGCCGGTGCAACTAATGAAAAACTGTTTTTT. It specifies CASSLAGATNEKLFF.

This clone is medium-sized in the sample. This rearrangement joins TRBV16 to TRBJ1-5, with D uncertain. This CDR3 comprises 13 residues. V was pared by 3 bases and J by 1 base, with 4 bases between. Germline CDR1 reads KGHSY; CDR2 reads FQNENV. The CDR3 region has the DNA TGTGCCAGCAGCCACGGGAGCAATCAGCCCCAGCATTTT. Protein: CASSHGSNQPQHF.

This chain links TRBV6-2 or TRBV6-3 with TRBJ2-5; 10 nucleotides line up with TRBD2. Unmatched junction bases numbered 4, after V lost 4 bases and J lost 2 bases. This CDR3 region has 15 residues. Germline V gene sequence: CDR1 MNHEY, CDR2 SVGEGT. The CDR3 reads CASSSVLAGQETQYF. The CDR3 bases are TGTGCCAGCAGTTCCGTACTAGCGGGGCAAGAGACCCAGTACTTC.

This clone was recorded once. V usage is TRBV11-2 and J usage is TRBJ2-5; 7 bases are a match to TRBD2. The CDR3 sequence is 16 residues long. The ends lost 5 bases at V and 1 base at J; junction bases unmatched: 10. The germline CDR1 and CDR2 sequences are SGHAT and FQNNGV. The chain's CDR3 is CASSPSWRGSQETQYF. The CDR3 nucleotides read TGTGCCAGCAGCCCTTCTTGGCGGGGGTCCCAAGAGACCCAGTACTTC.

This rearrangement joins TRBV5-8 to TRBJ1-1; no firm D call. CDR1 and CDR2 from the germline V gene are SGHTS and YDEGEE. This CDR3 spans 12 amino acids. V was trimmed by 1 base and J by 10 bases, leaving 11 bases between them. The CDR3 DNA follows: TGTGCCAGCAGCTTGTATGGTGGAGGAGCTTTCTTT. This encodes CASSLYGGGAFF.

The chain recombines TRBV28 with TRBJ2-3; D is possibly TRBD1 (6 bases). Trimming pared 8 bases from V and 0 bases from J, leaving 12 bases between. Germline V CDR1 and CDR2: MDHEN, SYDVKM. The CDR3 sequence is 14 residues long. The CDR3 DNA reads as TGTGCCAGCTCCCCAGGGGTTAGCACAGATACGCAGTATTTT. Protein: CASSPGVSTDTQYF.

A single count supports this clone. CDR3 residues: CASSQESAGGARGYTF. CDR3 DNA sequence: TGCGCCAGCAGCCAAGAAAGTGCGGGGGGGGCAAGGGGCTACACCTTC. The genes are TRBV4-3 and TRBJ1-2; perhaps TRBD1 as D (6 bases). CDR1 LGHNA and CDR2 YSLEER come from the germline V gene. Trimming shortened V by 0 bases and J by 8 bases, and 19 bases separated the two germline ends. The CDR3 contains 16 residues.

This chain links TRBV6-4 with TRBJ2-3, with 9 bases identical to TRBD2. CDR3 length: 15 amino acids. J gave up 3 bases and V 3 bases, and 4 bases lay outside the gene matches. Germline CDR1 and CDR2: MRHNA and SNTAGT. This chain's CDR3 is CASSEVAGATDTQYF. The CDR3 region has the DNA TGTGCCAGCAGTGAGGTAGCGGGGGCAACAGATACGCAGTATTTT.

This chain links TRBV27 with TRBJ1-5; 9 bases are shared with TRBD1. This CDR3 comprises 14 residues. Germline V CDR1 and CDR2: MNHEY, SMNVEV (reference sequence). The J segment lost 4 bases and the V segment lost 4 bases, leaving 2 bases of the junction unmatched. The CDR3 sequence is CASSYGTGNQPQHF. CDR3 coding DNA: TGTGCCAGCAGTTATGGGACAGGGAATCAGCCCCAGCATTTT.

The chain joins TRBV10-3 to TRBJ1-5; 7 bases agree with TRBD1. The CDR3 has 14 amino acids. The V and J ends lost 7 bases and 3 bases, in that order; junction bases with no gene match: 6. The V gene's germline CDR1 is ENHRY and CDR2 SYGVKD. CDR3 protein: CAINAGGDNQPQHF. DNA of the CDR3: TGTGCCATCAATGCAGGGGGTGACAATCAGCCCCAGCATTTT.

The rearrangement joins TRBV2 to TRBJ2-3; the match to TRBD2 covers 8 bases. CDR1 and CDR2 (germline): SNHLY, FYNNEI. The CDR3 extends over 17 amino acids. Trimming cost V 2 bases and J 15 bases; bases outside gene matches: 22. The CDR3 spells CASSERGLGYARAILYF. The CDR3 DNA reads as TGTGCCAGCAGTGAACGGGGACTAGGGTATGCGAGAGCGATTCTCTATTTT.

J is TRBJ1-1 and V is TRBV28; maybe TRBD1 (5 bases). Germline CDR1 MDHEN, CDR2 SYDVKM. Trimming stripped 5 bases from V and 0 bases from J, with 13 bases between. The CDR3 is 15 residues long. CDR3 in DNA: TGTGCCAGCAGTCGACAGCTACTGGTGAACACTGAAGCTTTCTTT. The encoded protein is CASSRQLLVNTEAFF.

In this sample, this clone turned up once. The rearrangement uses TRBV6-1 and TRBJ2-1; TRBD1 matches at 7 bases. CDR3 size: 14 residues. Trimming took 1 base from V and 7 from J; bases not matched to a gene: 4. The germline gives CDR1 MNHNS, CDR2 SASEGT. The CDR3 nucleotides read TGTGCCAGCAGTGAAGGATCAGGGGGTAATGAGCAGTTCTTC. This gives the protein CASSEGSGGNEQFF.

There are a few counts of this clone. The chain joins TRBV11-2 to TRBJ1-2, with D perhaps TRBD1 (6 bases). CDR3 length equals 14 residues. Germline values: CDR1 SGHAT, CDR2 FQNNGV. The germline V and J ends were trimmed by 5 bases and 6 bases, with 16 bases remaining between them. CDR3 nucleotide sequence: TGTGCCAGCAGCGCTATCCGCAGGGGTGATGGCTACACCTTC. Translated: CASSAIRRGDGYTF.

The chain employs TRBV27 and TRBJ2-2; TRBD1 matches 7 bases. The CDR3 is 17 residues long. Trimming at V came to 5 bases and at J to 9 bases, leaving 18 bases not matched to a gene. Germline V CDR1 and CDR2: MNHEY, SMNVEV (reference sequence). CDR3 sequence (DNA): TGTGCCAGCAGTCCACCCTACCGGGACAGAGCTAACCGGGAGCTGTTTTTT. This sequence encodes CASSPPYRDRANRELFF.

The chain carries TRBV5-1 and TRBJ1-5; no clear D. The germline V gene has CDR1 SGHRS and CDR2 YFSETQ. The CDR3 has 15 residues. Trimming took off 5 bases at V and 0 bases at J, with 12 bases between the two ends. The DNA for the CDR3 is TGCGCCAGCAGAGCGGGAACCTATAGCAATCAGCCCCAGCATTTT. Its translation: CASRAGTYSNQPQHF.

The chain combines TRBV4-3 with TRBJ2-3, with D possibly matching TRBD1 (6 bases). The CDR3 runs 15 residues. Germline assignment: CDR1 LGHNA and CDR2 YSLEER. V gave up 0 bases and J gave up 2 bases, with 9 bases separating them. CDR3 DNA: TGCGCCAGCAGCCAAGACAGGGGATCCACAGATACGCAGTATTTT. Translated: CASSQDRGSTDTQYF.

The rearrangement joins TRBV6-6 to TRBJ1-1; D not certain. This CDR3 comprises 14 residues. From germline, CDR1 is MNHNY and CDR2 SVGAGI (reference sequence). V was pared by 6 bases and J by 0 bases, with 11 bases between. Written as DNA, the CDR3 is TGTGCCAGCAGCCGCGAGAGAGTGAACACTGAAGCTTTCTTT. Translated: CASSRERVNTEAFF.

The J gene is TRBJ1-6, the V gene TRBV5-1; D might be TRBD1 (5 bases). With 0 bases removed from V and 5 bases from J, the gap between germline ends came to 15 bases. Germline V lookup: CDR1 SGHRS, CDR2 YFSETQ. This CDR3 has 17 amino acids. CDR3 coding DNA: TGCGCCAGCAGCTTGGCACAGACAGTTGACAATAATTCACCCCTCCACTTT. This encodes CASSLAQTVDNNSPLHF.

This clone appeared a few times. The rearrangement uses TRBV29-1 and TRBJ1-2, with 8 bases identical to TRBD1. This CDR3 region has 11 residues. V lost 7 bases and J lost 4; bases outside the gene matches: 2. Per germline, CDR1 SQVTM and CDR2 ANQGSEA. DNA of the CDR3: TGCAGCGGGGACAGGATCTATGGCTACACCTTC. Its protein product is CSGDRIYGYTF.

The J gene is TRBJ2-7, the V gene TRBV7-8; 11 positions match TRBD1. The CDR3 is made up of 15 amino acids. Germline V gene lookup returns CDR1 SGHVS and CDR2 FQNEAQ. The V segment lost 3 bases and the J segment 4 bases; nucleotides outside the gene matches: 5. The CDR3 loop reads CASSFPGTGGYEQYF. The CDR3, as DNA: TGTGCCAGCAGCTTTCCCGGGACAGGGGGGTACGAGCAGTACTTC.

This clone was seen once. This chain joins TRBV27 and TRBJ1-2; TRBD1 is a possible D gene (6 bases). CDR1 and CDR2 (germline): MNHEY, SMNVEV (reference sequence). With 5 bases removed from V and 0 bases from J, the gap between germline ends came to 10 bases. The CDR3 runs to 14 residues. The CDR3 reads CASSVDRTNYGYTF. The DNA of the CDR3 is TGTGCCAGCAGTGTGGACAGAACTAACTATGGCTACACCTTC.

This rearrangement joins TRBV4-3 to TRBJ1-3; tentative D call: TRBD1 (5 bases). Germline V CDR1 and CDR2: LGHNA, YSLEER. The CDR3 contains 15 residues. V was pared by 5 bases and J by 0 bases, with 11 bases between. The CDR3 nucleotides read TGCGCCAGCAGCTACGACAGTTCCTCTGGAAACACCATATATTTT. Amino acids: CASSYDSSSGNTIYF.